This T cell receptor (beta chain) was retrieved from a study of T cell responses to AZD1222 COVID-19 vaccine. Study-level findings and limits: Donors were mostly white British, more females; clonal diversity possibly underestimated. Spike-wide coverage was observed for vaccine-associated CD4 TCRs, with dominant responses at 160-218 and 743-854. Without day 14 samples, only post-peak T cell repertoires were studied.

Per germline, CDR1 LGHDT and CDR2 YNNKEL (reference sequence). This CDR3 spans 14 amino acids. V was pared by 1 base and J by 6 bases, with 12 bases between. As to this clone: Its antigen remains unknown.

Sequenced by immunoSEQ multiplex PCR; TCRdb stores in-frame clones only, minus some. The table has 150,000 to 250,000 clones, 90% to 95% seen once. The clonotype originates from an adult who received the AZD1222 COVID-19 vaccine. The genes are TRBV3-1 (or the pseudogene TRBV3-2) and TRBJ1-1, with D perhaps TRBD1 (5 bases). Specimen: peripheral blood, collected 28 days after the second AZD1222 dose. Here the CDR3 reads CASSQVGAGSEAFF. The CDR3 DNA is TGTGCCAGCAGCCAAGTCGGGGCGGGGTCTGAAGCTTTCTTT.